This T cell receptor (beta chain) derives from a study of shared clonotypes between healthy human individuals. The CDR3 runs to 16 residues. V was clipped by 0 bases and J by 13 bases; unmatched bases: 10. Germline loops: CDR1 MNHEY, CDR2 SVGAGI. The method was immunoSEQ multiplex PCR; TCRdb's version includes in-frame clones alone and lacks a portion of them. The table has 950,000 to 1,100,000 clones, about four fifths seen once. The chain recombines TRBV6-5 with TRBJ1-4; 11 bases agree with TRBD1. This clonotype was obtained from a man aged 18 to 29 in good health. Some clones in this sample may be carry-over from other donors' samples. The source material was memory CD4+ T cells from PBMCs. Noted subset: CD45RA-negative fraction. CDR3 nucleotides: TGTGCCAGCAGTTACTCGACGGACAGGGGGCTAGGAAGACTGTTTTTT. Protein: CASSYSTDRGLGRLFF.